This entry concerns a single TCR beta chain. Antigen: not known. It was version v3.0 of the immunoSEQ assay that was run at survey level. Assay: immunoSEQ multiplex PCR; the TCRdb copy retains only in-frame clones and omits some. The sample gives some 15,000 clones, around 84% of which show up once; roughly 12% is in the top ten. This sample is drawn from a study of long-term antiretroviral therapy in people with HIV. V was pared by 2 bases and J by 7 bases, with 15 bases between. The CDR3 contains 14 residues. Germline V gene data show CDR1 as SEHNR and CDR2 as FQNEAQ (reference sequence). Study-level findings and limits: Repertoires from HIV showed CDR3 length ranges narrower than those of controls. Before ART, certain clones expanded, and these dominated the repertoire at all time points.

The sequenced sample was unsorted PBMCs, obtained more than 3.1 years after starting antiretroviral therapy. The chain has TRBV7-9 and TRBJ2-7, with D maybe TRBD2 (5 bases). The sequence derives from a woman aged 40 to 55 with HIV. CDR3 coding DNA: TGTGCCAGCAGCTTAAAAGCTCGGGGTGAGGAGCAGTACTTC. It codes for CASSLKARGEEQYF.